The 31 T cell receptor beta chains presented below share a single source sample, sequenced in a study of post-analysis software for immune sequencing data. Study findings and constraints: Compared with controls, patients had more of 4 to 6 TRBV segments, including TRBV5-6, TRBV5-1 and TRBV20-1.

Researchers reported that TCR beta cDNA libraries carried unique molecular identifiers. MiXCR was run by TCRdb on the PCR reads, yielding one entry per CDR3 protein. The sample includes roughly 580,000 distinct CDR3 sequences, around 47% of them seen just once. These receptors are not linked to any known antigen. The sample taken for sequencing was blood. The receptor set was obtained from a girl between 10 and 17 years old with multiple sclerosis.

The chain combines TRBV7-9 with TRBJ1-2; no firm D call. The CDR3 length is 11 residues. In germline, CDR1 is SEHNR, CDR2 FQNEAQ (reference sequence). Trimming left V 1 base short and J 8 bases short, with 5 bases between. CDR3 residues: CASSLERGYTF. The DNA of the CDR3 is TGTGCCAGCAGCTTAGAACGAGGCTACACCTTC.

On this clonotype itself: Sequence at one end of the junction differs from germline and may be a read error. This chain connects TRBV29-1 to TRBJ1-2; D is unresolved. Looked up from germline, CDR1 is SQVTM and CDR2 is ANQGSEA. The CDR3 contains 12 residues. The CDR3 spells CSVGGTNYGYTF. The DNA of the CDR3 is TGCAGCGTTGGAGGTACGAACTATGGCTACACTTTC.

CDR3: CASSLQGRPVEQYF. For the CDR3, the DNA is TGCGCCAGCAGCTTACAGGGACGCCCGGTCGAGCAGTACTTC. This chain connects TRBV5-1 to TRBJ2-7; D might be TRBD1 (6 bases). Germline V CDR1 and CDR2: SGHRS, YFSETQ. There are 14 residues in the CDR3. The V end lost 2 bases, the J end lost 6 bases, and 15 bases lay between the germline ends.

CDR3 loop: CASSYSYRSNQPQHF. The CDR3 nucleotides read TGTGCCAGCAGTTACTCATACAGGAGCAATCAGCCCCAGCATTTT. The rearrangement joins TRBV6-5 to TRBJ1-5, with D maybe TRBD1 (5 bases). CDR1 is MNHEY, CDR2 SVGAGI, per germline. There are 15 residues in the CDR3. Between the trimmed V and J ends, which lost 0 bases and 1 base, there was a span of 7 bases.

The chain combines TRBV27 with TRBJ2-3, with TRBD2 as a possible D gene (5 bases). Germline V gene sequence: CDR1 MNHEY, CDR2 SMNVEV (reference sequence). The CDR3 covers 15 residues. The V end lost 3 bases, the J end lost 1 base, and 11 bases lay between the germline ends. The CDR3 is CASSLGYGGTDTQYF. DNA for the CDR3: TGTGCCAGCAGTTTGGGGTACGGGGGCACAGATACGCAGTATTTT.

This clonotype was observed a handful of times. This chain links TRBV5-6 with TRBJ2-7; possibly TRBD1 or TRBD2 for D (6 bases each). The CDR3 sequence is 16 residues long. Germline V CDR1 and CDR2: SGHDT, YYEEEE. V gave up 5 bases and J gave up 2 bases, with 20 bases separating them. The CDR3 DNA follows: TGTGCCAGCAGTTTCTTCTGGGGGGACACAACCTACGAGCAGTACTTC. This gives the protein CASSFFWGDTTYEQYF.

This clonotype was counted between two and nine times. The chain joins TRBV29-1 to TRBJ2-7; 11 bases agree with TRBD1. Germline assignment: CDR1 SQVTM and CDR2 ANQGSEA. This CDR3 spans 14 amino acids. V trimming: 4 bases; J trimming: 3 bases; junction bases outside the gene matches: 5. The CDR3 nucleotides read TGCAGCGTTGTGGGGACAGGGGGTGGCTACGAGCAGTACTTC. Translating it yields CSVVGTGGGYEQYF.

This clonotype was seen only once. This chain's CDR3 is CASSEVGASGSWAGELFF. In DNA form, the CDR3 reads TGTGCCAGCAGTGAAGTTGGGGCTAGCGGGAGTTGGGCCGGGGAGCTGTTTTTT. The rearrangement joins TRBV25-1 to TRBJ2-2; 10 bases map to TRBD2. This CDR3 spans 18 amino acids. Trimming at V came to 2 bases and at J to 6 bases, leaving 12 bases not matched to a gene. Germline lookup yields CDR1 MGHDK and CDR2 SYGVNS.

The J gene is TRBJ2-1, the V gene TRBV5-1; TRBD2 is a possible D gene (7 bases). V dropped 4 bases and J dropped 6 bases, with 17 bases sitting between them. The CDR3 loop spans 15 amino acids. Germline CDR1 and CDR2: SGHRS and YFSETQ. The DNA for the CDR3 is TGCGCCAGCAGCGAGGGGGGGGGCCTCGCCAATGAGCAGTTCTTC. As protein: CASSEGGGLANEQFF.

A few counts support this clonotype. This chain joins TRBV6-6 and TRBJ1-4; the D gene is possibly TRBD1 (5 bases). Germline loops: CDR1 MNHNY, CDR2 SVGAGI (reference sequence). The CDR3 is 14 residues long. The V end lost 5 bases, the J end lost 6 bases, and 13 bases lay between the germline ends. The CDR3 reads CASSPWSGDEKLFF. Written as DNA, the CDR3 is TGTGCCAGCAGTCCTTGGTCGGGGGATGAAAAACTGTTTTTT.

This clonotype has at least ten counts. This chain links TRBV11-2 with TRBJ2-7; no firm D call. Germline V CDR1 and CDR2: SGHAT, FQNNGV. V was cut by 1 base and J by 3 bases, with 10 bases left in between. The length of the CDR3 is 14 residues. CDR3: CASSLGGSDYEQYF. The CDR3 nucleotides are TGTGCCAGCAGCTTAGGGGGATCGGACTACGAGCAGTACTTC.

V usage is TRBV15 and J usage is TRBJ2-3, with a tentative D call TRBD2 (7 bases). This CDR3 has 15 residues. Germline assignment: CDR1 LNHNV and CDR2 YYDKDF (reference sequence). The V gene lost 3 bases and the J gene lost 5 bases, with 15 bases spanning the gap. CDR3 bases: TGTGCCACCAGCAGTTATCGTAGGGGGGGAGATACGCAGTATTTT. Amino acids: CATSSYRRGGDTQYF. The variable domain in full, with the rest retrieved from reference TRBV15 and TRBJ2-3, is DAMVIQNPRYQVTQFGKPVTLSCSQTLNHNVMYWYQQKSSQAPKLLFHYYDKDFNNEADTPDNFQSRRPNTSFCFLDIRSPGLGDTAMYLCATSSYRRGGDTQYFGPGTRLTVL.

The chain carries TRBV20-1 and TRBJ2-7; 7 bases match TRBD2. Per germline, CDR1 DFQATT and CDR2 SNEGSKA (reference sequence). CDR3 size: 14 residues. The V gene end was trimmed by 3 bases and the J gene end by 0 bases; junction bases not matched to a gene: 5. The CDR3 DNA reads TGCAGTGCTAGGCTAGCGGTCTTCTCCTACGAGCAGTACTTC. Residues: CSARLAVFSYEQYF.

There are a few counts of this clonotype. The chain uses TRBV12-3 or TRBV12-4 and TRBJ2-3; 7 bases match TRBD1. The trim removed 9 bases at V and 2 bases at J, leaving 5 bases unmatched. The CDR3 runs 13 residues. The CDR3 nucleotides are TGTGCCAGTCGACAGGGTCCCACAGATACGCAGTATTTT. Its protein is CASRQGPTDTQYF.

This chain uses TRBV7-2 with TRBJ1-1, with D possibly being TRBD1 (5 bases). Trimming took 2 bases from V and 1 from J, leaving 11 bases between them. CDR1 is SGHTA, CDR2 FQGNSA, per germline. The CDR3 is made up of 15 amino acids. CDR3 DNA: TGTGCCAGCAGCTTAAGGTGGGGGGAGAACACTGAAGCTTTCTTT. It specifies CASSLRWGENTEAFF. Based on the CDR3 plus reference TRBV7-2 and TRBJ1-1, the full variable domain is GAGVSQSPSNKVTEKGKDVELRCDPISGHTALYWYRQSLGQGLEFLIYFQGNSAPDKSGLPSDRFSAERTGGSVSTLTIQRTQQEDSAVYLCASSLRWGENTEAFFGQGTRLTVV.

The genes are TRBV6-2 or TRBV6-3 and TRBJ1-5; 7 bases line up with TRBD1. The CDR3 spans 20 residues. V dropped 0 bases and J dropped 0; count of bases not matched to a gene: 14. Per germline, CDR1 MNHEY and CDR2 SVGEGT. CDR3 protein: CASSYSPSRGVSNSNQPQHF. CDR3 in DNA: TGTGCCAGCAGTTACTCCCCTTCCAGGGGGGTATCGAATAGCAATCAGCCCCAGCATTTT.

The genes are TRBV5-6 and TRBJ1-2; D is unclear. The CDR3 has 16 residues. V lost 4 bases and J 1 base, leaving 17 bases between the germline ends. From germline, CDR1 is SGHDT and CDR2 YYEEEE. CDR3 DNA: TGTGCCAGCAGCGCACCGGACGGGCGGTATAACTATGGCTACACCTTC. Translation gives CASSAPDGRYNYGYTF.

V usage is TRBV20-1 and J usage is TRBJ2-7; 8 nucleotides align to TRBD2. The CDR3 is 15 amino acids. Per germline, CDR1 DFQATT and CDR2 SNEGSKA (reference sequence). The V and J ends lost 6 bases and 1 base, in that order; junction bases with no gene match: 11. The CDR3: CSAHGVREASYEQYF. CDR3 coding DNA: TGCAGTGCCCATGGGGTGCGGGAGGCTTCCTACGAGCAGTACTTC.

This clonotype was found once. This chain uses TRBV6-5 with TRBJ1-2, with 9 positions matching TRBD1. The CDR3 covers 15 residues. CDR1 and CDR2 from the germline V gene are MNHEY and SVGAGI. The ends lost 5 bases at V and 7 bases at J; junction bases unmatched: 11. The chain's CDR3 is CASSTQPGTGSGYTF. The CDR3 DNA reads TGTGCCAGCAGTACACAGCCCGGGACAGGGAGTGGCTACACCTTC.

This clonotype has more than one count but fewer than ten. J is TRBJ1-6 and V is TRBV7-2; no clear D. V lost 5 bases and J 9 bases, leaving 14 bases between the germline ends. From germline, CDR1 is SGHTA and CDR2 FQGNSA. This CDR3 has 14 residues. CDR3 DNA sequence: TGTGCCAGCAGCATAGGGCGAGTAGGTTCACCCCTCCACTTT. It yields the protein CASSIGRVGSPLHF.

This chain joins TRBV29-1 and TRBJ2-3; 7 bases are a match to TRBD1. Looked up from germline, CDR1 is SQVTM and CDR2 is ANQGSEA. The CDR3 length is 14 residues. The V and J ends lost 8 bases and 6 bases, in that order; junction bases with no gene match: 14. The CDR3 sequence: CSSRGGQMGDTQYF. DNA of the CDR3: TGCAGCTCCAGAGGGGGACAGATGGGGGATACGCAGTATTTT.

This chain links TRBV6-6 with TRBJ2-5; TRBD1 aligns across 7 bases. J gave up 5 bases and V 5 bases, and 14 bases lay outside the gene matches. Germline CDR1 reads MNHNY; CDR2 reads SVGAGI (reference sequence). CDR3 length: 16 amino acids. This chain's CDR3 is CASSGVLQGFRETQYF. CDR3 coding DNA: TGTGCCAGCAGTGGCGTCCTACAGGGGTTTAGGGAGACCCAGTACTTC.

The chain uses TRBV9 and TRBJ1-1; D is unclear. Germline assignment: CDR1 SGDLS and CDR2 YYNGEE. V was trimmed by 0 bases and J by 1 base, leaving 7 bases between them. The CDR3 is 14 residues long. Here the CDR3 reads CASSVEGQNTEAFF. CDR3 nucleotides: TGTGCCAGCAGCGTAGAGGGTCAGAACACTGAAGCTTTCTTT.

This clonotype has just a few counts. One junction end does not reproduce the germline sequence, and a read error may be involved. CDR3: CSVENRGDSYEQYF. CDR3 DNA: TGCAGCGTTGAAAACAGGGGCGACTCCTACGAGCAGTACTTT. The rearrangement links TRBV29-1 to TRBJ2-7; 7 bases fit TRBD1. CDR3 size: 14 residues. From germline, CDR1 is SQVTM and CDR2 ANQGSEA.

A few counts support this clonotype. The rearrangement links TRBV12-3 or TRBV12-4 to TRBJ1-2; 7 positions match TRBD1. J was trimmed by 6 bases and V by 6 bases; bases with no gene match: 10. The CDR3 length is 14 residues. The CDR3 loop reads CASSPPGQSNGYTF. CDR3 nucleotide sequence: TGTGCCAGCAGCCCCCCGGGACAGAGCAATGGCTACACCTTC.

This clonotype was counted many times. This chain links TRBV12-3 or TRBV12-4 with TRBJ2-1, with TRBD2 identical over 12 bases. V lost 6 bases to trimming and J lost 4 bases; unmatched junction nucleotides: 1. This CDR3 is built from 14 residues. In DNA form, the CDR3 reads TGTGCCAGCAGAGGACTAGCGGGGTACAATGAGCAGTTCTTC. This sequence encodes CASRGLAGYNEQFF.

The V and J genes are TRBV12-3 or TRBV12-4 and TRBJ2-1, with TRBD2 as a possible D gene (5 bases). V shed 2 bases and J shed 15 bases, with 14 bases lying between them. The CDR3 is 12 residues long. CDR3 in amino acids: CASSLNDYVRFF. CDR3 DNA: TGTGCCAGCAGTTTAAACGACTACGTAAGGTTCTTC.

This rearrangement joins TRBV7-8 to TRBJ2-7; D perhaps matches TRBD2 (6 bases). Germline CDR1 SGHVS, CDR2 FQNEAQ. Trimming took off 0 bases at V and 0 bases at J, with 12 bases between the two ends. The CDR3 spans 16 residues. CDR3 sequence reads: CASSLAGGTSSYEQYF. The CDR3 DNA is TGTGCCAGCAGCTTAGCGGGGGGTACTAGCTCCTACGAGCAGTACTTC.

The V gene is TRBV12-3 or TRBV12-4, the J gene TRBJ2-7; D is possibly TRBD2 (6 bases). The V end lost 1 base, the J end lost 2 bases, and 18 bases lay between the germline ends. CDR3 length equals 17 residues. The DNA of the CDR3 is TGTGCCAGCAGTTTAGGAAGAAGGGGACTCAGCCCCTACGAGCAGTACTTC. Residues: CASSLGRRGLSPYEQYF.

This clonotype was seen ten or more times. The chain carries TRBV20-1 and TRBJ1-5, with D hard to call. Between the trimmed V and J ends, which lost 0 bases and 0 bases, there was a span of 9 bases. The CDR3 covers 15 residues. Germline-derived CDR1 and CDR2 are DFQATT and SNEGSKA (reference sequence). CDR3 in amino acids: CSAREGGSSNQPQHF. CDR3 DNA: TGCAGTGCTAGAGAGGGCGGGAGTAGCAATCAGCCCCAGCATTTT.

There are a few counts of this clonotype. V is TRBV7-8 and J is TRBJ2-7; possible D gene TRBD2, 6 bases. From germline, CDR1 is SGHVS and CDR2 FQNEAQ. V was shortened by 2 bases and J by 4 bases, with 18 bases between the two germline ends. The CDR3 consists of 16 residues. The CDR3 DNA follows: TGTGCCAGCAGCTTAACGGCCCGCGGGACCCATTACGAGCAGTACTTC. This translates into CASSLTARGTHYEQYF. Full variable domain (remainder filled in from reference TRBV7-8 and TRBJ2-7): GAGVSQSPRYKVAKRGQDVALRCDPISGHVSLFWYQQALGQGPEFLTYFQNEAQLDKSGLPSDRFFAERPEGSVSTLKIQRTQQEDSAVYLCASSLTARGTHYEQYFGPGTRLTVT.